This is a list of T cell receptor beta chains from one sample in a study of blood T cell repertoires in COVID-19. Sequencing was performed with immunoSEQ multiplex PCR; in TCRdb, only in-frame clones are kept and a portion is missing. The sample carries 55,000 to 80,000 clones, approximately 82% recorded once. Sequences were obtained from peripheral blood. These TCRs come from a human donor in a cohort sampled during active COVID-19. Each CDR3 is given with its conserved first and last residue. A D gene is named only where the DNA matches it firmly. Rows give clone size only sometimes, using once, few, many, or a class for an expanded clone.

clone size	V gene	J gene	CDR3 length	D gene	CDR3 protein	CDR3 DNA
-	TRBV5-6	TRBJ2-5	15	TRBD1	CASNPLRTGGGTQYF	TGTGCCAGCAATCCCCTCCGCACAGGGGGTGGGACCCAGTACTTC
-	TRBV3-1/TRBV3-2	TRBJ1-1	15	-	CASSQGQSTYTEAFF	TGTGCCAGCAGCCAAGGACAGTCGACTTACACTGAAGCTTTCTTT
-	TRBV12-3/TRBV12-4	TRBJ1-4	13	-	CASSAGIGEKLFF	TGTGCCAGCAGTGCAGGGATAGGAGAAAAACTGTTTTTT
-	TRBV5-4	TRBJ1-2	16	-	CASSPDVGRGDYGYTF	TGTGCCAGCAGCCCCGACGTGGGCAGGGGTGACTATGGCTACACCTTC
many	TRBV2	TRBJ1-5	16	TRBD1	CASRGTGVASNQPQHF	TGTGCCAGCAGGGGTACAGGGGTGGCGAGCAATCAGCCCCAGCATTTT
-	TRBV3-1/TRBV3-2	TRBJ1-1	13	TRBD1	CASSQAEQGAAFF	TGTGCCAGCAGCCAAGCGGAACAGGGGGCAGCTTTCTTT
-	TRBV6-6	TRBJ1-5	13	-	CASSYRGNQPQHF	TGTGCCAGCAGTTACCGGGGGAATCAGCCCCAGCATTTT
-	TRBV5-1	TRBJ1-2	13	TRBD1	CASSSGTAYGYTF	TGCGCCAGCAGCTCCGGGACAGCCTATGGCTACACCTTC
-	TRBV5-4	TRBJ2-1	16	TRBD2	CASSPSLAGEYNEQFF	TGTGCCAGCAGCCCATCACTAGCGGGGGAGTACAATGAGCAGTTCTTC
once	TRBV19	TRBJ2-7	14	-	CASSTDRHSYEQYF	TGTGCCAGTAGTACGGACAGACACTCCTACGAGCAGTACTTC
few	TRBV10-3	TRBJ1-1	16	-	CAIGSEWGRGSTEAFF	TGTGCCATCGGGTCTGAGTGGGGGCGAGGAAGCACTGAAGCTTTCTTT
-	TRBV19	TRBJ1-5	15	TRBD1	CASRRDRMPQEPQHF	TGTGCCAGTAGGCGGGACAGGATGCCTCAGGAGCCCCAGCATTTT
-	TRBV10-2	TRBJ2-3	11	TRBD2	CASRSTSTQYF	TGCGCCAGCAGATCGACTAGCACGCAGTATTTT
-	TRBV19	TRBJ2-2	15	TRBD2	CASSRKAGNTGELFF	TGTGCCAGTAGTAGAAAAGCGGGAAACACCGGGGAGCTGTTTTTT
-	TRBV5-4	TRBJ2-1	16	TRBD2	CASSLVRLASSNEQFF	TGTGCCAGCAGCTTGGTAAGACTAGCTAGCTCCAATGAGCAGTTCTTC